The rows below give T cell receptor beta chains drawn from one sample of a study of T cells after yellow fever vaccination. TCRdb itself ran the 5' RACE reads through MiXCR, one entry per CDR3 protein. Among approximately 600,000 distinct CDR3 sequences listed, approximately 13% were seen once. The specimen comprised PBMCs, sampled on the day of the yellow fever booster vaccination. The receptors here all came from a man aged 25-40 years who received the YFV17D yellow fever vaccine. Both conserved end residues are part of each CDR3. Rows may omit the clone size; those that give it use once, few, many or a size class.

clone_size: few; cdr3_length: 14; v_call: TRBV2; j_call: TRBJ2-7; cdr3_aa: CASSERVGGRQQYF
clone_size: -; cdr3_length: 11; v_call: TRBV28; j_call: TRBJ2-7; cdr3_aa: CASSLADQQYF
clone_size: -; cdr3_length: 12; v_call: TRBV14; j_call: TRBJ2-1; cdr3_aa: CASSQDSSEQFF
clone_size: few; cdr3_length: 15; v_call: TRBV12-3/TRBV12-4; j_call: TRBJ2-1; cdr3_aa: CASSSTGLVSNEQFF
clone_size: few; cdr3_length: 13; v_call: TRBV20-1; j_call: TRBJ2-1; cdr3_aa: CSVLKRTPNEQFF
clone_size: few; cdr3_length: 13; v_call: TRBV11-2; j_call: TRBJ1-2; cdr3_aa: CASSSGQRYGYTF
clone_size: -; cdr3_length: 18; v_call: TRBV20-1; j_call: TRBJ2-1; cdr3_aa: CSARDSGVSTSGINEQFF
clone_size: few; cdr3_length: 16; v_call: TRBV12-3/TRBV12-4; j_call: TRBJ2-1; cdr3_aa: CASGTSGLSSYNEQFF
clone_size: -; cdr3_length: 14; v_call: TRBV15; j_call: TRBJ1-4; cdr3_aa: CATSPRATNEKLFF
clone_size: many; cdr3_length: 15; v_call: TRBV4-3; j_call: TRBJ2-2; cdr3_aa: CASSQEGLRAGELFF
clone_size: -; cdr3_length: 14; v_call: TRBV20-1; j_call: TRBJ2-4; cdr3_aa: CSARSGLAQNIQYF
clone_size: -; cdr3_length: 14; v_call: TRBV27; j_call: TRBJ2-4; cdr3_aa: CASSSGTSGDIQYF
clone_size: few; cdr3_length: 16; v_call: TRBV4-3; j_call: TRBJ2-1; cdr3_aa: CASSQDFLAEYNEQFF
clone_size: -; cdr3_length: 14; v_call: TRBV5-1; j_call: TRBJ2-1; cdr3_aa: CASSLGQDYNEQFF
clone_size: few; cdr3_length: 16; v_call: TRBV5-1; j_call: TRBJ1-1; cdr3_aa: CASSPPGTGLNTEAFF
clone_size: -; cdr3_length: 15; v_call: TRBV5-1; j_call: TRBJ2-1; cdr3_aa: CASSLTGSGVDEQFF
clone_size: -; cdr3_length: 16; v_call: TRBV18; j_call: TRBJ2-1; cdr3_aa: CASSPLLAGGLDEQFF